The rows below give T cell receptor beta chains drawn from one sample of a study of blood T cell repertoires in COVID-19. Sequenced by immunoSEQ multiplex PCR; TCRdb stores in-frame clones only, minus some. The sample holds 90,000 to 120,000 clones, roughly 84% seen once. The sequencing sample was made of peripheral blood. The receptors stem from a human donor in a cohort sampled during active COVID-19. CDR3s include the opening cysteine and the closing phenylalanine or tryptophan. The order of the fields is CDR3 protein, CDR3 DNA, clone size, J gene, V gene, D gene. The D gene is left open where the match is weak. Where a row states a size, it is once, few, many or the class of an expanded clone; other rows omit it.

CASSPGQVYGYTF TGTGCCAGCAGCCCGGGACAGGTCTATGGCTACACCTTC . TRBJ1-2 TRBV5-4 TRBD1
CAWRGAGLATYNSPLHF TGTGCCTGGAGAGGGGCCGGCCTGGCCACCTATAATTCACCCCTCCACTTT . TRBJ1-6 TRBV30 .
CASSKGGRADTQYF TGTGCCAGCAGTAAGGGCGGGAGGGCAGATACGCAGTATTTT . TRBJ2-3 TRBV6-5 TRBD2
CASSQDTPGGAGANEKLFF TGCGCCAGCAGCCAAGACACTCCCGGGGGAGCGGGTGCTAATGAAAAACTGTTTTTT . TRBJ1-4 TRBV4-3 .
CASSSGGTGLTGELFF TGTGCCAGCAGCTCCGGGGGGACAGGGCTCACCGGGGAGCTGTTTTTT . TRBJ2-2 TRBV11-3 TRBD1
CASRPGREARNTIYF TGTGCCAGTAGGCCCGGGCGGGAAGCTAGAAACACCATATATTTT . TRBJ1-3 TRBV19 .
CAWSRTSGNGNEQFF TGTGCCTGGAGCCGGACTAGCGGGAATGGAAATGAGCAGTTCTTC many TRBJ2-1 TRBV30 TRBD2
CASSFGQPSSYEQYF TGTGCCAGCAGTTTTGGGCAGCCGAGCTCCTACGAGCAGTACTTC . TRBJ2-7 TRBV28 .
CASSHRGGTSTGNEQFF TGCGCCAGCAGCCACCGCGGAGGGACTAGCACGGGCAATGAGCAGTTCTTC . TRBJ2-1 TRBV4-1 TRBD2
CASSYQGQNYGYTF TGTGCCAGCAGCTACCAGGGACAGAACTATGGCTACACCTTC . TRBJ1-2 TRBV5-4 TRBD1
CASSPRGNQPQHF TGTGCCAGCTCACCAAGAGGGAATCAGCCCCAGCATTTT once TRBJ1-5 TRBV18 .
CASGPGGGRIYEQYF TGTGCCAGCGGGCCCGGTGGCGGGAGGATCTACGAGCAGTACTTC . TRBJ2-7 TRBV3-1/TRBV3-2 TRBD2
CASSVGLAGGRASTDTQYF TGTGCCAGCAGCGTGGGACTAGCGGGAGGCCGTGCTAGCACAGATACGCAGTATTTT . TRBJ2-3 TRBV9 TRBD2
CASREQANTEAFF TGTGCCAGTAGAGAACAGGCGAACACTGAAGCTTTCTTT . TRBJ1-1 TRBV19 .
CAWSRGSGELFF TGTGCCTGGAGTCGGGGGTCCGGGGAGCTGTTTTTT . TRBJ2-2 TRBV30 .
CASSLVGSGRDTQYF TGTGCCAGCAGCTTAGTTGGGTCAGGGCGGGATACGCAGTATTTT . TRBJ2-3 TRBV7-2 .
CASSATGFGTEAFF TGCGCCAGCAGCGCCACAGGGTTCGGCACTGAAGCTTTCTTT . TRBJ1-1 TRBV5-1 .
CASGPKKRTVSTNTEAFF TGTGCCAGCGGTCCGAAAAAGAGGACAGTAAGCACGAACACTGAAGCTTTCTTT . TRBJ1-1 TRBV6-6 .
CASSESGGAANEKLFF TGTGCCAGCAGTGAATCTGGAGGAGCAGCTAATGAAAAACTGTTTTTT few TRBJ1-4 TRBV6-1 .
CASSGPNRGYEAFF TGTGCCAGCAGTGGACCGAACAGGGGATATGAAGCTTTCTTT . TRBJ1-1 TRBV28 TRBD1
CASSFGQGIAGANVLTF TGTGCCAGCAGCTTCGGACAGGGGATAGCTGGGGCCAACGTCCTGACTTTC . TRBJ2-6 TRBV5-6 TRBD1
CASSTGTSGRGINEQFF TGTGCCAGTAGTACCGGCACGAGCGGGAGAGGTATCAATGAGCAGTTCTTC . TRBJ2-1 TRBV19 TRBD2
CASSQDWGMPTSNYGYTF TGCGCCAGCAGCCAAGATTGGGGCATGCCCACTTCTAACTATGGCTACACCTTC . TRBJ1-2 TRBV4-1 .
CASSENPGGYGYTF TGTGCCAGCAGCGAAAACCCCGGAGGGTATGGCTACACCTTC . TRBJ1-2 TRBV7-2 .
CASSPSPTGVSDTQYF TGTGCCAGTAGTCCCTCCCCCACAGGGGTTAGCGATACGCAGTATTTT . TRBJ2-3 TRBV19 TRBD1
CASSPRLNNEQFF TGTGCCAGTAGCCCTCGACTAAACAATGAGCAGTTCTTC . TRBJ2-1 TRBV19 .
CASSRTGEVGSQQYF TGTGCCAGTAGTAGGACAGGCGAAGTCGGGTCCCAGCAGTACTTC once TRBJ2-7 TRBV19 TRBD1
CASSVGTKYADTQYF TGTGCCAGCAGTGTGGGGACTAAATACGCAGATACGCAGTATTTT . TRBJ2-3 TRBV6-6 TRBD2
CASSLVFGETQYF TGTGCCAGCAGCTTAGTATTCGGAGAGACCCAGTACTTC . TRBJ2-5 TRBV7-2 .
CASSFEQGATNEKLFF TGTGCCAGCAGCTTTGAACAGGGGGCCACTAATGAAAAACTGTTTTTT . TRBJ1-4 TRBV5-6 TRBD1
CASSTRGSSSYNEQFF TGTGCCAGCAGTACCCGCGGCTCCAGCTCCTACAATGAGCAGTTCTTC . TRBJ2-1 TRBV28 .
CASSLGGTSGMYEQFF TGCGCCAGCAGCTTGGGCGGGACTAGCGGGATGTATGAGCAGTTCTTC . TRBJ2-1 TRBV5-1 TRBD2
CASSSSRGTEAFF TGTGCCAGCAGCTCTAGTCGGGGCACTGAAGCTTTCTTT . TRBJ1-1 TRBV11-3 .
CASSSPTGINTDTQYF TGTGCCAGTAGTTCCCCGACAGGGATAAACACAGATACGCAGTATTTT . TRBJ2-3 TRBV19 TRBD1
CATSRQEREKLFF TGTGCCACCAGCAGGCAGGAACGGGAAAAACTGTTTTTT . TRBJ1-4 TRBV15 .
CASSQDIPAGGPRNEQFF TGCGCCAGCAGCCAAGATATCCCGGCGGGAGGGCCTCGGAATGAGCAGTTCTTC . TRBJ2-1 TRBV4-3 TRBD2
CASSLGQGNEQFF TGTGCCAGCAGCTTAGGACAGGGGAATGAGCAGTTCTTC . TRBJ2-1 TRBV7-9 TRBD1
CASSPQTKPYNEQFF TGTGCCAGCAGCCCTCAGACTAAGCCCTACAATGAGCAGTTCTTC . TRBJ2-1 TRBV28 .
CASSIDRERNEQFF TGTGCCAGTAGTATAGATCGGGAGCGCAATGAGCAGTTCTTC . TRBJ2-1 TRBV19 .
CASSLAPSGKYNEQFF TGCGCCAGCAGCTTGGCCCCTAGCGGGAAGTACAATGAGCAGTTCTTC . TRBJ2-1 TRBV5-1 TRBD2
CASSLTGDHEQFF TGTGCCAGCAGCTTGACGGGAGACCATGAGCAGTTCTTC . TRBJ2-1 TRBV5-4 .
CASREVGTYEQYF TGTGCCAGCAGGGAGGTCGGGACCTACGAGCAGTACTTC . TRBJ2-7 TRBV28 .
CASSILAGGPGEQFF TGTGCCAGCAGTATACTAGCGGGAGGGCCAGGTGAGCAGTTCTTC . TRBJ2-1 TRBV6-2/TRBV6-3 TRBD2
CASSLEGLASDTQYF TGCGCCAGCAGCTTGGAAGGGCTAGCCTCAGATACGCAGTATTTT . TRBJ2-3 TRBV5-1 .
CATHRLAGSGELFF TGTGCCACTCACCGACTAGCGGGATCCGGGGAGCTGTTTTTT . TRBJ2-2 TRBV19 TRBD2
CASSLSGGWNTEAFF TGTGCCAGCAGCCTCTCGGGGGGGTGGAACACTGAAGCTTTCTTT once TRBJ1-1 TRBV3-1/TRBV3-2 .
CSVSGATGELFF TGCAGCGTTAGTGGGGCGACCGGGGAGCTGTTTTTT . TRBJ2-2 TRBV29-1 .
CASSLFSVNNEQFF TGTGCCAGCAGCTTGTTCTCAGTTAACAATGAGCAGTTCTTC . TRBJ2-1 TRBV5-4 .
CASSPRVFGTEAFF TGTGCCAGCAGTCCCCGGGTGTTTGGCACTGAAGCTTTCTTT . TRBJ1-1 TRBV6-5 .
CASSNLAGKQYF TGTGCCAGCAGCAACCTAGCGGGAAAGCAGTACTTC . TRBJ2-7 TRBV7-2 TRBD2
CASSVAGAGTDTQYF TGTGCCAGCAGTGTAGCGGGAGCGGGCACAGATACGCAGTATTTT . TRBJ2-3 TRBV28 TRBD2
CASSATVNTEAFF TGTGCCAGCAGCGCGACAGTGAACACTGAAGCTTTCTTT . TRBJ1-1 TRBV3-1/TRBV3-2 .
CASSPGTSSNEQFF TGTGCCAGCTCACCCGGGACTAGCTCAAATGAGCAGTTCTTC . TRBJ2-1 TRBV18 TRBD2
CASSQEIVASTGELFF TGCGCCAGCAGCCAAGAAATTGTCGCGAGCACCGGGGAGCTGTTTTTT few TRBJ2-2 TRBV4-3 .
CSVSDSKAETQYF TGCAGCGTTTCGGATAGCAAAGCGGAGACCCAGTACTTC . TRBJ2-5 TRBV29-1 .
CASIPSGTPYGYTF TGTGCCAGCATCCCGAGCGGGACACCATATGGCTACACCTTC few TRBJ1-2 TRBV28 .
CASSSPLGTGFSAFF TGTGCCAGCTCCTCCCCCCTAGGGACAGGGTTTAGCGCTTTCTTT . TRBJ1-1 TRBV28 TRBD1